What follows describes a single TCR beta chain. The antigen this receptor binds is unknown. Nothing much larger sits one base from this clone, and base qualities are not available. At study entry, adolescents were screened for latent tuberculosis infection by tuberculin skin test and QuantiFERON-TB GOLD In-Tube IGRA. Immunosequencing of unsorted cryopreserved PBMC covered, on average, around 100,000 T cells per clinical donor. Eleven high schools in the Worcester region of the Western Cape, South Africa, served as enrollment sites for adolescents aged 12 to 18 years. Ten adolescents infected with M. tuberculosis and around 10 uninfected adolescents were chosen and matched for age and sex. For the adolescents, PBMC were isolated by density centrifugation from freshly drawn heparinized blood and then cryopreserved. V loses 5 bases of germline sequence and J loses 5 bases, and the interval between the two ends is 10 bases. The CDR3 spans 12 residues, from the cysteine through the phenylalanine. This entry keeps only the CDR3 DNA: 36 bases, framed from base 1. Based on the germline V gene (reference sequence), the CDR1 and CDR2 sequences are SSHAT and FNYEAQ.

The data stem from a study of T cells in tuberculosis (dated by TCRdb to 2016 to 2018). About the full investigation: The study combined CD1B tetramers and high-throughput TCR immunosequencing to characterize T cells specific for the mycobacterial lipid antigen glucose monomycolate (GMM). In a South African clinical cohort, IGRA-negative adolescents, IGRA-positive adolescents with latent tuberculosis and adults with active tuberculosis were compared, with nine to ten people in each group. Beyond this particular receptor, the publication reports: Smaller NN-distances were partly driven by shorter CDR3-alpha lengths in active tuberculosis patients, and statistical significance was not reached for the TCR-beta difference. Which clinical samples got chosen depended on the availability of cryopreserved specimens, and the active tuberculosis cases were adults, whereas the controls were adolescents. Compared with IGRA-negative controls, TCR-alpha repertoires from active tuberculosis had smaller mean NN-distances to GMM-specific TCRs, which suggests clonal expansion of these TCRs. Using GEM motif frequencies, a classifier achieved over 55% accuracy, whereas a classifier built on the diverse GMM-specific repertoire got to around 86% accuracy (AUROC more than 0.85).

TCR libraries were generated with the immunoSEQ multiplex PCR assay, using TCR-beta and/or TCR-alpha/delta assays for each sample. The Illumina high-throughput platform was used to sequence the amplified TCR libraries. Under the source paper's analysis protocol: Clustering and dimensionality reduction relied on pairwise TCRdist distances among GMM-specific receptors from T cells that were either sorted ex vivo or expanded in vitro. Each clinical repertoire received a mean NN-distance score, defined as the average TCRdist to the nearest 10% of tetramer-positive reference sequences. GEM TCR motif frequency was calculated as the fraction of unique TCRs that matched known GEM sequences in V/J usage and CDR3 length. Linear discriminant analysis with leave-one-out cross-validation, implemented in scikit-learn, was used to classify active tuberculosis. TCRdb took over this immuneACCESS table, retaining in-frame rearrangements with V and J assigned. Such tables are incomplete; in checked studies, under half of the missing clones stem from an unresolved V gene, and the remainder is unexplained. V and J calls plus clone size are reproduced from that table; the DNA served to infer D and trimming. Present in this sample are about 23,000 clones, roughly 96% of which were seen just once. Together, the top ten hold approximately 8.8% of the sample.

This clonotype originated in a donor aged 10-30 years with latent tuberculosis or without tuberculosis infection. The sample consisted of PBMCs. The chain couples TRBV7-7 to TRBJ2-7; the D gene cannot be named for sure. CDR3 protein: CASSPDTNEQYF. The sequence in DNA is TGTGCCAGCAGCCCCGACACCAACGAGCAGTACTTC.